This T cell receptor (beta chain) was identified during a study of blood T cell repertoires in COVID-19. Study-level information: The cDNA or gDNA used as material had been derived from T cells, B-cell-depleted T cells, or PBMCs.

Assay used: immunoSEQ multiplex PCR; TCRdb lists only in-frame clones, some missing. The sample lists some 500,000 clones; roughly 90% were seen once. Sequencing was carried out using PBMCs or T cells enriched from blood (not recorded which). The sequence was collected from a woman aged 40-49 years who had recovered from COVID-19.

The CDR3, as DNA: TGTGCCAGCAGCTATAAACCGGACTCCCCCGGGGAGCAGTACTTC. It specifies CASSYKPDSPGEQYF. The chain recombines TRBV7-9 with TRBJ2-7; the D gene is possibly TRBD2 (5 bases). This CDR3 region has 15 residues. Germline-derived CDR1 and CDR2 are SEHNR and FQNEAQ (reference sequence). The V gene lost 4 bases and the J gene lost 7 bases, with 20 bases spanning the gap.